This T cell receptor beta chain was captured by sequencing in a study of T cells in localized non-small cell lung cancer. Study-wide results and caveats: Peak T cell clonality was found in uninvolved adjacent lung, exceeding tumor.

Per germline, CDR1 SGHNT and CDR2 YENEEA. The CDR3 runs to 13 residues. V was cut by 3 bases and J by 5 bases, with 10 bases left in between. Remarks on this clone: Its antigen remains unknown.

TCRdb's copy holds only in-frame clones and misses some; the assay was immunoSEQ multiplex PCR. The sample gives 65,000 to 90,000 clones, about 78% of which show up once; 15% to 20% is in the top ten. The gene calls are TRBV11-3 and TRBJ1-1; no clear D gene. Here the sequenced sample was PBMCs, taken before any cancer treatment. The sequence was collected from a man aged 35-75 years with stage II squamous cell lung carcinoma. For the CDR3, the DNA is TGTGCCAGCAGCTTCCGGGAGGAGACTGAAGCTTTCTTT. Translating it yields CASSFREETEAFF.